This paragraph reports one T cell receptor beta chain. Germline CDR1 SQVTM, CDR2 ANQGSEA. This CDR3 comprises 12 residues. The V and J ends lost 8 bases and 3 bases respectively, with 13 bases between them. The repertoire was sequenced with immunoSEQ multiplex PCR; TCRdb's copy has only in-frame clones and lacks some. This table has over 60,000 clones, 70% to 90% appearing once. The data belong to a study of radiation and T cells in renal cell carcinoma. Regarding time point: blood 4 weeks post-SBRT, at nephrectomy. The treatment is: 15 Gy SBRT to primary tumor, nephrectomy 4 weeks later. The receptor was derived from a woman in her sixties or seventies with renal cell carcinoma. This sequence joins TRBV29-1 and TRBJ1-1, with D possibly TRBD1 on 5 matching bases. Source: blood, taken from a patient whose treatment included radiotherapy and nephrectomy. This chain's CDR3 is CSTRQGDTEAFF. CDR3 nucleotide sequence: TGCAGCACCCGGCAGGGTGACACTGAAGCTTTCTTT.